The clone carrying this T cell receptor (beta chain) turned up a few times. Its antigen is currently unknown. The data were obtained in a study of T cells after yellow fever vaccination. As TCR cDNA was made by 5'RACE template switching, a universal primer site and UMIs were added. TCRdb processed the 5' RACE reads anew with MiXCR; each CDR3 protein has one entry. The sample yields hundreds of thousands of distinct CDR3 sequences, around a sixth seen once. Notes on the study in general: Most clones from primary vaccination resurfaced after the booster (around 97% CD4, 88% CD8). Clonotypes appearing in both CD4 and CD8 compartments existed, and their share was small. The secondary response was weaker, and its peak arrived faster, on day 5 versus 15.

The CDR3 sequence is 16 residues long. V shed 3 bases and J shed 3 bases, with 17 bases lying between them. CDR1 and CDR2 (germline): MGHRA, YSYEKL. Sequencing used PBMCs, obtained before the yellow fever booster vaccination. This TCR derives from a man younger than 35 who received the YFV17D yellow fever vaccine. The V call is TRBV4-1, the J call TRBJ1-2; perhaps TRBD1 as D (6 bases). CDR3 nucleotides: TGCGCCAGCAGCCAGAAGGGGGGCGTGGACGACTATGGCTACACCTTC. It encodes CASSQKGGVDDYGYTF.